The clone carrying this TCR beta chain was counted at least ten times. The data were obtained in a study of human T cells and chemical hapten exposure. This sample's time point: patch test 2, 6 weeks after DPC sensitization. Treatment here: therapeutic diphenylcyclopropenone sensitization with weekly scalp DPC. TCRdb re-called the RACE reads through MiXCR, storing one row per CDR3 protein. Among about 84,000 distinct CDR3 sequences listed, 10% were seen once. CDR3 length: 15 residues. The V segment lost 7 bases and the J segment 2 bases; nucleotides outside the gene matches: 6. Germline values: CDR1 SGHNT, CDR2 YENEEA.

The material sequenced was whole blood, taken in connection with sensitization to the hapten diphenylcyclopropenone (DPC). The rearrangement uses TRBV11-3 and TRBJ2-3; 10 bases align to TRBD2. The sequence was collected from a woman between 45 and 60 years old with alopecia areata. Some clones in this sample may be carry-over from other donors' samples. This CDR3 reads CASTPGLAPTDTQYF. DNA for the CDR3: TGTGCCAGCACACCGGGACTAGCGCCCACAGATACGCAGTATTTT.